The clone carrying this T cell receptor beta chain was seen repeatedly, ten times or more. Its target is not known. The data were taken from a study of blood T cells in healthy people across ages. Study-level results: Long-lived and aged donors differed, with more naive CD4+ cells and higher diversity in the long-lived.

Germline CDR1 DFQATT, CDR2 SNEGSKA (reference sequence). This CDR3 contains 15 residues. The trim removed 3 bases at V and 4 bases at J, leaving 9 bases unmatched. A sample-barcoded 5' primer and a J-beta primer mix were used in a second PCR of about 7 to 11 cycles. TCRdb reanalysed the 5' RACE reads using MiXCR and keeps one entry per CDR3 protein. This sample has 500,000 to 700,000 distinct CDR3 sequences; about 28% occur once, and the top ten carry approximately 14%. Sample: blood. The genes are TRBV20-1 and TRBJ2-3, with 8 positions matching TRBD1. The sequence derives from a woman aged 80 or over in good health. The DNA for the CDR3 is TGCAGTGCTAGGGGAGACAGGGGTGATGCAGATACGCAGTATTTT. It specifies CSARGDRGDADTQYF.